This T cell receptor beta chain was sequenced for a study of cytomegalovirus exposure and HLA in healthy donors. Germline lookup yields CDR1 SNHLY and CDR2 FYNNEI. V shed 5 bases and J shed 2 bases, with 9 bases lying between them. This CDR3 spans 13 amino acids. The PCR employed 60 Vbeta primers together with 13 Jbeta primers. Using immunoSEQ multiplex PCR, the repertoire was profiled, and TCRdb retains in-frame clones only, with some absent. The table records some 210,000 clones, 85% to 90% of them present only once. Sequencing was done on a sample of PBMCs. The gene calls are TRBV2 and TRBJ1-2, with D tentatively TRBD1 (5 bases). This TCR derives from a man aged 25-45 years in good health and CMV-seronegative. The CDR3, as DNA: TGTGCCAGCAGTCCGGACATAAACTATGGCTACACCTTC. It codes for CASSPDINYGYTF.